The clone carrying this T cell receptor (beta chain) was counted many times. Its antigen is still unknown. The entry originates in a study of T cell repertoires in cytomegalovirus infection. TCRdb redid the calling of the reads with MiXCR, one entry per CDR3 protein. The data hold about 890,000 distinct CDR3 sequences, with approximately 31% observed a single time. Findings and limits, study-wide: There were HLA-C-restricted CMV-specific TCR beta clonotypes dominating the ex vivo response.

Trimming removed 5 bases from V and 7 bases from J, with 12 bases in between. The CDR3 has 13 amino acids. CDR1 is SGHVS and CDR2 is FNYEAQ in the germline V gene. The gene calls are TRBV7-6 and TRBJ2-1; D ambiguous. The sequencing used cultured CD8+ T cells from PBMCs, collected from culture after CMV antigen stimulation. The sequence was obtained from a human donor in good health (CMV status not recorded). Some clones in this sample may be carry-over from other donors' samples. CDR3 residues: CASSADWRNEQFF. CDR3 DNA: TGTGCCAGCAGCGCAGACTGGCGGAATGAGCAGTTCTTC. The full variable domain, rest sourced from reference TRBV7-6 and TRBJ2-1, is GAGVSQSPRYKVTKRGQDVALRCDPISGHVSLYWYRQALGQGPEFLTYFNYEAQQDKSGLPNDRFSAERPEGSISTLTIQRTEQRDSAMYRCASSADWRNEQFFGPGTRLTVL.